This T cell receptor (beta chain) was sequenced for a study of blood T cell repertoires in COVID-19. Produced via immunoSEQ multiplex PCR; TCRdb's table is partial and in-frame only. The sample shows about 75,000 clones, about 79% of them seen only once. The sequencing sample was made of peripheral blood. This clonotype originated in a woman aged 50 to 60 with acute or convalescent COVID-19.

Here the CDR3 DNA reads TGTGCCAGCAGCCAAGCGCAGGGAAATAATTCACCCCTCCACTTT. This encodes CASSQAQGNNSPLHF. The chain is built from TRBV3-1 (or the pseudogene TRBV3-2) and TRBJ1-6; TRBD1 might be the D (5 bases). The V gene lost 1 base and the J gene lost 5 bases, with 9 bases spanning the gap. This CDR3 comprises 15 residues. Germline V lookup: CDR1 LGHDT, CDR2 YNNKEL (reference sequence).